This T cell receptor beta chain was observed in a study of human CD8 memory T cell subsets. UMI-labeled 5' RACE was used, and it produced the TCR beta libraries. Using the 5' RACE reads, TCRdb records one entry per CDR3 protein without DNA. The repertoire table contains around 11,000 distinct CDR3 sequences. Germline CDR1 reads LNHDA; CDR2 reads SQIVND (reference sequence). CDR3 length: 15 residues. A word on this clonotype: Its cognate antigen is unknown.

General study points: Measured by normalized Shannon-Wiener diversity, stem-like memory and precursor exhausted T cells were similarly high in diversity, which was not the case for effector memory cells.

V usage is TRBV19 and J usage is TRBJ2-2; with no DNA, the TCRdb D assignment of TRBD2 cannot be verified. Input material: CD8+ T cells from PBMCs. The sequence derives from a human donor in good health. The CDR3 protein is CASSILAGFTGELFF.